The 23 T cell receptor beta chains below were found in one sample sequenced in a study of cytomegalovirus exposure and HLA in healthy donors. It was with 60 Vbeta and 13 Jbeta primers that the PCR ran. Produced via immunoSEQ multiplex PCR; TCRdb's table is partial and in-frame only. The sample data list 100,000 to 150,000 clones. Sequencing input: PBMCs. These receptor sequences come from a woman between 40 and 50 years old in good health and CMV-seronegative.

The chain is built from TRBV7-2 and TRBJ2-2, with unresolved D. V lost 1 base to trimming and J lost 7 bases, with 10 bases between them. Germline CDR1 and CDR2: SGHTA and FQGNSA. This CDR3 is built from 14 residues. In DNA, the CDR3 is TGTGCCAGCAGCTTAGGAGAGAGCATCGGGGAGCTGTTTTTT. Residues: CASSLGESIGELFF.

To note about this clone: A junction end diverges from the germline sequence, so it may reflect a read error. V is TRBV7-2 and J is TRBJ1-5, with 8 bases matching TRBD1. The CDR3 contains 17 residues. Germline V gene data show CDR1 as SGHTA and CDR2 as FQGNSA. CDR3 amino acids: CASSFGQGLYSNQSQHF. CDR3 DNA sequence: TGTGCCAGCAGCTTTGGACAGGGCCTCTATAGCAATCAGTCCCAGCATTTT.

This chain joins TRBV7-3 and TRBJ2-2; 8 bases line up with TRBD2. Germline V gene lookup returns CDR1 SGHTA and CDR2 FQGTGA. Trimming took 2 bases from V and 2 from J; bases not matched to a gene: 4. The CDR3 consists of 16 residues. CDR3 protein: CASSLLAGRNTGELFF. CDR3 nucleotides: TGTGCCAGCAGCTTACTAGCGGGCCGAAACACCGGGGAGCTGTTTTTT.

The V gene is TRBV19, the J gene TRBJ1-4, with 7 positions matching TRBD1. J gave up 13 bases and V 5 bases, and 7 bases lay outside the gene matches. Germline CDR1 is LNHDA and CDR2 is SQIVND (reference sequence). CDR3 length equals 12 residues. This chain's CDR3 is CASSATGWGLFF. The CDR3 DNA sequence: TGTGCCAGTAGTGCGACAGGGTGGGGACTGTTTTTT. The whole variable domain, filled in from reference TRBV19 and TRBJ1-4, reads DGGITQSPKYLFRKEGQNVTLSCEQNLNHDAMYWYRQDPGQGLRLIYYSQIVNDFQKGDIAEGYSVSREKKESFPLTVTSAQKNPTAFYLCASSATGWGLFFGSGTQLSVL.

The chain employs TRBV28 and TRBJ1-6, with unresolved D. CDR1 is MDHEN and CDR2 is SYDVKM in the germline V gene. The CDR3 has 14 amino acids. V gave up 3 bases and J gave up 6 bases, with 9 bases separating them. CDR3 amino acids: CASSFERGNSPLHF. CDR3 DNA sequence: TGTGCCAGCAGTTTTGAACGGGGTAATTCACCCCTCCACTTT.

The V and J genes are TRBV5-1 and TRBJ2-2; 9 nucleotides align to TRBD2. Germline CDR1 reads SGHRS; CDR2 reads YFSETQ. The CDR3 has 15 residues. With V trimmed by 4 bases and J by 4 bases, 5 bases remained unmatched. CDR3 in amino acids: CASSPTSGLTGELFF. CDR3 bases: TGCGCCAGCAGCCCGACTAGCGGTCTCACCGGGGAGCTGTTTTTT. Using reference TRBV5-1 and TRBJ2-2 for the parts outside the CDR3, the full variable domain is KAGVTQTPRYLIKTRGQQVTLSCSPISGHRSVSWYQQTPGQGLQFLFEYFSETQRNKGNFPGRFSGRQFSNSRSEMNVSTLELGDSALYLCASSPTSGLTGELFFGEGSRLTVL.

The V call is TRBV5-1, the J call TRBJ2-1; TRBD1 aligns across 12 bases. V trimming: 0 bases; J trimming: 8 bases; junction bases outside the gene matches: 3. This CDR3 is 15 amino acids long. Germline CDR1 reads SGHRS; CDR2 reads YFSETQ. This CDR3 reads CASSLGGTGGDEQFF. The CDR3 nucleotides are TGCGCCAGCAGCTTGGGGGGGACAGGGGGCGATGAGCAGTTCTTC.

The chain is built from TRBV19 and TRBJ2-7; 8 bases match TRBD1. The CDR3 loop spans 16 amino acids. Germline CDR1 reads LNHDA; CDR2 reads SQIVND (reference sequence). V dropped 6 bases and J dropped 2; count of bases not matched to a gene: 12. CDR3 amino acids: CASSHLRGQVAYEQYF. Here the CDR3 DNA reads TGTGCCAGTAGCCACCTGAGGGGACAGGTGGCCTACGAGCAGTACTTC.

The rearrangement links TRBV4-2 to TRBJ2-3; TRBD1 agrees at 10 bases. With V trimmed by 4 bases and J by 3 bases, 4 bases remained unmatched. CDR1 LGHNA and CDR2 YNFKEQ come from the germline V gene. The length of the CDR3 is 15 residues. Here the CDR3 DNA reads TGTGCCAGCAGCCCTGAGGACAGGGGGACAGATACGCAGTATTTT. It yields the protein CASSPEDRGTDTQYF.

This CDR3 reads CASSSGGPTRDTQYF. CDR3 DNA: TGTGCCAGCTCAAGCGGGGGCCCGACAAGAGATACGCAGTATTTT. The J gene is TRBJ2-3, the V gene TRBV5-4; 8 bases align to TRBD2. V lost 7 bases to trimming and J lost 5 bases; unmatched junction nucleotides: 12. Germline V gene lookup returns CDR1 SGHNT and CDR2 YYREEE (reference sequence). There are 15 residues in the CDR3.

This chain uses TRBV4-3 with TRBJ1-2; D not certain. This CDR3 has 15 amino acids. V lost 0 bases, J lost 8 bases, and 16 bases lay in between. Germline CDR1 LGHNA, CDR2 YSLEER. The CDR3, as DNA: TGCGCCAGCAGCCAAGATATTCACTCCTTGGAGGGCTACACCTTC. Translating gives CASSQDIHSLEGYTF.

This CDR3 reads CSATSPGYTF. As DNA, the CDR3 is TGCAGCGCCACTTCGCCTGGCTACACCTTC. The gene calls are TRBV29-1 and TRBJ1-2, with D unresolved. CDR3 length: 10 amino acids. V lost 7 bases, J lost 7 bases, and 10 bases lay in between. From germline, CDR1 is SQVTM and CDR2 ANQGSEA.

The rearrangement links TRBV7-3 to TRBJ2-5, with TRBD2 matching over 7 bases. Germline V CDR1 and CDR2: SGHTA, FQGTGA. The CDR3 loop spans 15 amino acids. Trimming at V came to 5 bases and at J to 6 bases, leaving 12 bases not matched to a gene. CDR3 protein: CASSGGRADVQTQYF. The CDR3 DNA is TGTGCCAGCAGCGGGGGGAGGGCCGATGTGCAGACCCAGTACTTC. The full variable domain, with the rest looked up from reference TRBV7-3 and TRBJ2-5, is GAGVSQTPSNKVTEKGKYVELRCDPISGHTALYWYRQSLGQGPEFLIYFQGTGAADDSGLPNDRFFAVRPEGSVSTLKIQRTERGDSAVYLCASSGGRADVQTQYFGPGTRLLVL.

The chain carries TRBV7-8 and TRBJ1-6; 9 bases line up with TRBD1. Per germline, CDR1 SGHVS and CDR2 FQNEAQ. The junction had 3 bases not matched to a gene; V was cut back by 7 bases and J by 2 bases. This CDR3 spans 15 amino acids. The CDR3 here is CASNRGQTYNSPLHF. In nucleotides, the CDR3 is TGTGCCAGCAACAGGGGGCAGACCTATAATTCACCCCTCCACTTT.

The chain links TRBV19 to TRBJ1-2; possible D gene TRBD1, 5 bases. Germline CDR1 reads LNHDA; CDR2 reads SQIVND (reference sequence). The CDR3 extends over 15 amino acids. V was clipped by 5 bases and J by 2 bases, with 15 bases between them. CDR3 DNA: TGTGCCAGTAGTTCGCGGGAGGGGCGGAACTATGGCTACACCTTC. Protein sequence: CASSSREGRNYGYTF.

V usage is TRBV27 and J usage is TRBJ2-2, with TRBD1 identical over 10 bases. Germline CDR1 reads MNHEY; CDR2 reads SMNVEV (reference sequence). The junction had 7 bases not matched to a gene; V was cut back by 5 bases and J by 4 bases. The CDR3 is made up of 16 amino acids. CDR3 loop: CASSGRQGARTGELFF. CDR3 DNA sequence: TGTGCCAGCAGTGGGAGACAGGGGGCGCGCACCGGGGAGCTGTTTTTT.

This chain joins TRBV19 and TRBJ1-1, with a possible D match to TRBD1 (5 bases). Trimming took 3 bases from V and 6 from J, leaving 14 bases between them. The germline V gene has CDR1 LNHDA and CDR2 SQIVND (reference sequence). The CDR3 sequence is 14 residues long. As DNA, the CDR3 is TGTGCCAGTAGTATTTCGCAGGGAAGACCTGAAGCTTTCTTT. Protein: CASSISQGRPEAFF.

The chain carries TRBV4-1 and TRBJ2-1, with 13 bases lining up with TRBD2. CDR1 MGHRA and CDR2 YSYEKL come from the germline V gene. Losses at the gene ends were 4 bases for V and 8 bases for J; bases not matched to a gene: 11. This CDR3 has 17 residues. The CDR3 DNA reads TGCGCCAGCAGCCGTGATTCCGGGACTAGCGGGGTCTATGAGCAGTTCTTC. It codes for CASSRDSGTSGVYEQFF.

The V call is TRBV11-3, the J call TRBJ2-2; the D is unclear. The germline V gene has CDR1 SGHNT and CDR2 YENEEA. The CDR3 sequence is 11 residues long. Trimming pared 3 bases from V and 6 bases from J, leaving 2 bases between. The CDR3 bases are TGTGCCAGCAGCTTCGCCGGGGAGCTGTTTTTT. Its translation: CASSFAGELFF. Looking up the rest from reference TRBV11-3 and TRBJ2-2 gives the full variable domain: EAGVVQSPRYKIIEKKQPVAFWCNPISGHNTLYWYLQNLGQGPELLIRYENEEAVDDSQLPKDRFSAERLKGVDSTLKIQPAELGDSAVYLCASSFAGELFFGEGSRLTVL.

The chain carries TRBV9 and TRBJ1-2, with 7 bases identical to TRBD1. Germline V gives CDR1 SGDLS, CDR2 YYNGEE. V lost 2 bases, J lost 3 bases, and 4 bases stayed unmatched. The CDR3 totals 14 residues. This chain's CDR3 is CASSVETGYYGYTF. The CDR3 DNA is TGTGCCAGCAGCGTGGAGACAGGGTACTATGGCTACACCTTC.

The rearrangement uses TRBV11-2 and TRBJ2-3, with D tentatively TRBD1 (5 bases). Germline CDR1 reads SGHAT; CDR2 reads FQNNGV. The CDR3 spans 15 residues. The V end lost 6 bases, the J end lost 0 bases, and 13 bases lay between the germline ends. CDR3 nucleotide sequence: TGTGCCAGCAGTTCTAGACAGAAGAGCACAGATACGCAGTATTTT. It codes for CASSSRQKSTDTQYF.

CDR3 DNA: TGTGCCAGCAGCTCCCGGTCAGGGGCGAGCGAGCAGTACTTC. Encoded protein: CASSSRSGASEQYF. V gene TRBV11-2 combines with J gene TRBJ2-7, with a possible D match to TRBD1 (6 bases). The germline V and J ends were trimmed by 4 bases and 6 bases, with 16 bases remaining between them. This CDR3 spans 14 amino acids. CDR1 and CDR2 (germline): SGHAT, FQNNGV. Together with reference TRBV11-2 and TRBJ2-7, the CDR3 gives the full variable domain: EAGVAQSPRYKIIEKRQSVAFWCNPISGHATLYWYQQILGQGPKLLIQFQNNGVVDDSQLPKDRFSAERLKGVDSTLKIQPAKLEDSAVYLCASSSRSGASEQYFGPGTRLTVT.

The chain carries TRBV5-6 and TRBJ2-6; TRBD2 matches 8 bases. The V segment lost 0 bases and the J segment 0 bases; nucleotides outside the gene matches: 8. The CDR3 runs to 19 residues. CDR1 is SGHDT and CDR2 is YYEEEE in the germline V gene. CDR3 DNA: TGTGCCAGCAGCTTGGCCGGGGGGGGAGCGTACTCTGGGGCCAACGTCCTGACTTTC. This codes for CASSLAGGGAYSGANVLTF.